The sequence of this T cell receptor (beta chain) was determined in a study of read filtering for tumor transcriptome and immune sequencing. About the research overall: 8 patients were R-ISS I, 16 were R-ISS II, 7 were R-ISS III. Findings and caveats of the study: Dropping single-read clonotypes raised IR-seq and RNA-seq shared-clonotype correlation. Sorted CD138-negative bone marrow cells were not purified T cells. Compared with RNA-seq, IR-seq gave much higher clonotype depth and reliability.

From about 400 ng of RNA, a library with molecular barcoded alpha/delta and beta/gamma adaptors was made. TCRdb called the reads again in MiXCR, with one record for every CDR3 protein. This table has some 130,000 distinct CDR3 sequences, approximately 13% appearing once. This CDR3 is built from 15 residues. The germline V and J ends were trimmed by 0 bases and 8 bases, with 14 bases remaining between them. Germline assignment: CDR1 LGHNA and CDR2 YNFKEQ. This clonotype was seen repeatedly, ten times or more. Its target is unknown. The receptor comes from a donor aged 40 or older with multiple myeloma. Sequenced input: a population of CD138-negative cells sorted from bone marrow. This chain joins TRBV4-2 and TRBJ2-1; possibly TRBD1 for D (5 bases). The CDR3 region is CASSQEVRVHHEQFF. CDR3 bases: TGTGCCAGCAGCCAAGAGGTCAGGGTCCACCATGAGCAGTTCTTC.